Listed here are 26 T cell receptor beta chains from one sample, sequenced in a study of metastatic and nonmetastatic thyroid tumors. Every patient underwent thyroid surgery untreated. TCRdb re-called the PCR reads with MiXCR. Of thousands of clones in the sample, roughly a fifth were seen once. Sequenced material: tumor tissue. These receptors were taken from a female donor with papillary thyroid cancer or a benign thyroid nodule (not recorded which). Some clones in this sample may be carry-over from other donors' samples.

This clone is large in the sample. V is TRBV6-1 and J is TRBJ1-1, with TRBD1 identical over 7 bases. Germline trimming cut 5 bases from V and 5 bases from J; bases unmatched to any gene: 8. CDR3 length: 14 residues. In germline, CDR1 is MNHNS, CDR2 SASEGT. The CDR3 DNA sequence: TGTGCCAGCAGTAACAGGGGACTGGGGACTGAAGCTTTCTTT. It translates to CASSNRGLGTEAFF.

This clone was found a few times. The chain recombines TRBV28 with TRBJ2-3; D not resolved. Germline V lookup: CDR1 MDHEN, CDR2 SYDVKM. V lost 3 bases and J lost 3, with 10 bases in between. There are 14 residues in the CDR3. The CDR3 loop reads CASSFPPLTDTQYF. The DNA for the CDR3 is TGTGCCAGCAGTTTCCCCCCCTTGACAGATACGCAGTATTTT.

The chain has TRBV6-1 and TRBJ1-2, with TRBD1 identical over 7 bases. V was clipped by 5 bases and J by 6 bases; unmatched bases: 6. The V gene's germline CDR1 is MNHNS and CDR2 SASEGT. The CDR3 is made up of 13 amino acids. This CDR3 reads CASSRDRADGYTF. CDR3 in DNA: TGTGCCAGCAGTCGGGACAGAGCGGATGGCTACACCTTC.

This clone has only a few counts. J is TRBJ1-2 and V is TRBV12-3 or TRBV12-4; TRBD1 aligns across 7 bases. Unmatched junction bases numbered 4, after V lost 4 bases and J lost 8 bases. This CDR3 has 12 amino acids. The CDR3 protein is CASSYRGGGYTF. As DNA, the CDR3 is TGTGCCAGCAGTTACAGGGGAGGCGGCTACACCTTC.

This clone ranks as large. The rearrangement uses TRBV6-1 and TRBJ1-6; D unclear. Per the germline V gene, CDR1 is MNHNS and CDR2 is SASEGT. CDR3 length: 15 amino acids. The V gene lost 2 bases and the J gene lost 6 bases, with 11 bases spanning the gap. The CDR3 region has the DNA TGTGCCAGCAGTGAATGGGTCCACAGTAATTCACCCCTCCACTTT. Its protein product is CASSEWVHSNSPLHF.

This clone was detected only a few times. The rearrangement joins TRBV15 to TRBJ1-3; D call uncertain. Germline CDR1 LNHNV, CDR2 YYDKDF (reference sequence). V lost 9 bases and J 0 bases, leaving 15 bases between the germline ends. The CDR3 loop spans 15 amino acids. For the CDR3, the DNA is TGTGCCACAACGGACGAAATGAACTCTGGAAACACCATATATTTT. Its protein is CATTDEMNSGNTIYF.

This clone was recorded a few times. The V call is TRBV28, the J call TRBJ1-2, with D possibly TRBD1 on 5 matching bases. V gave up 8 bases and J gave up 4 bases, with 14 bases separating them. CDR1 and CDR2 from the germline V gene are MDHEN and SYDVKM. The CDR3 contains 13 residues. The CDR3 region has the DNA TGTGCCAGCGCCCTCGGAAGGGGCTATGGCTACACCTTC. This encodes CASALGRGYGYTF.

The CDR3 sequence is CASSLLVEGGPTGELFF. The CDR3 coding sequence is TGTGCCAGCAGTCTCCTAGTGGAGGGGGGGCCCACCGGGGAGCTGTTTTTT. The V call is TRBV27, the J call TRBJ2-2, with TRBD2 as a possible D gene (7 bases). The CDR3 runs 17 residues. V was trimmed by 5 bases and J by 4 bases, leaving 20 bases between them. The germline V gene encodes CDR1 MNHEY and CDR2 SMNVEV (reference sequence).

The rearrangement links TRBV20-1 to TRBJ1-5; 8 bases fit TRBD1. This CDR3 spans 16 amino acids. Germline CDR1 and CDR2: DFQATT and SNEGSKA (reference sequence). V lost 4 bases and J lost 0; bases outside the gene matches: 8. The CDR3 coding sequence is TGCAGTGCTACGGACAGGGAGGTGTATAGCAATCAGCCCCAGCATTTT. It is translated as CSATDREVYSNQPQHF.

Ten or more counts support this clone. A single base separates this from a much larger clone, so it may be a read error. This sequence joins TRBV11-2 and TRBJ2-2; D remains ambiguous. CDR1 and CDR2 (germline): SGHAT, FQNNGV. The CDR3 runs to 14 residues. Trimming cost V 5 bases and J 5 bases, with 12 bases left between them. The CDR3 loop reads CASSRTRFTGELFF. DNA for the CDR3: TGTGCCAGCAGCCGCACAAGATTTACCGGGGAGCTGTTTTTT.

The rearrangement uses TRBV12-3 or TRBV12-4 and TRBJ2-1; possibly TRBD2 for D (6 bases). The CDR3 is 15 amino acids. Trimming removed 1 base from V and 2 bases from J, with 9 bases in between. The DNA for the CDR3 is TGTGCCAGCAGTTTAGGGTCGGGAGCCTACAATGAGCAGTTCTTC. This translates into CASSLGSGAYNEQFF.

This clone is medium-sized (0.01 to 0.1%) by share. The chain combines TRBV30 with TRBJ2-7, with no clear D. Germline CDR1 is GTSNPN and CDR2 is SVGIG (reference sequence). The CDR3 contains 13 residues. Deletions cut 2 bases from V and 0 bases from J, with 8 bases between. Written as DNA, the CDR3 is TGTGCCTGGAGTATAATGGCCTCCTACGAGCAGTACTTC. Translation: CAWSIMASYEQYF.

V and J are TRBV5-4 and TRBJ1-1, with D perhaps matching TRBD1 (5 bases). CDR3 length equals 14 residues. Germline-derived CDR1 and CDR2 are SGHNT and YYREEE (reference sequence). V gave up 4 bases and J gave up 7 bases, with 17 bases separating them. The CDR3 sequence: CASSPPGGVSEAFF. CDR3 DNA: TGTGCCAGCAGCCCGCCTGGGGGAGTAAGTGAAGCTTTCTTT.

This clone qualifies as medium-sized. This chain uses TRBV20-1 with TRBJ1-5; D remains unclear. The CDR3 spans 15 residues. CDR1 and CDR2 from the germline V gene are DFQATT and SNEGSKA (reference sequence). The ends were cut back, 5 bases at V and 0 bases at J, with 14 bases in the middle. The CDR3, as DNA: TGCAGTGCTGAAACCAGTGTTTATAGCAATCAGCCCCAGCATTTT. Translated: CSAETSVYSNQPQHF.

There are many counts of this clone. V gene TRBV2 combines with J gene TRBJ2-2; 12 nucleotides match TRBD2. Germline CDR1 and CDR2: SNHLY and FYNNEI. V was pared by 4 bases and J by 5 bases, with 2 bases of the junction left unmatched. The CDR3 loop spans 15 amino acids. Written as DNA, the CDR3 is TGTGCCAGCAGTGCACTAGCGGGAGGAACCGGGGAGCTGTTTTTT. As protein: CASSALAGGTGELFF.

This clone was seen more than once but under ten times. This chain uses TRBV2 with TRBJ2-3; D might be TRBD1 (5 bases). Between the trimmed V and J ends, which lost 4 bases and 2 bases, there was a span of 7 bases. Germline-derived CDR1 and CDR2 are SNHLY and FYNNEI. The CDR3 has 13 amino acids. CDR3 nucleotide sequence: TGTGCCAGCAGTGCAGGGAACACAGATACGCAGTATTTT. The encoded protein is CASSAGNTDTQYF. The full variable domain, rest sourced from reference TRBV2 and TRBJ2-3, is EPEVTQTPSHQVTQMGQEVILRCVPISNHLYFYWYRQILGQKVEFLVSFYNNEISEKSEIFDDQFSVERPDGSNFTLKIRSTKLEDSAMYFCASSAGNTDTQYFGPGTRLTVL.

This clone came up many times. Possible read error: a much larger clone is one base away. Other nucleotide sequences in the sample specify the same CDR3. The rearrangement links TRBV12-5 to TRBJ2-1; TRBD2 is a possible D gene (5 bases). Trimming cost V 6 bases and J 4 bases, with 10 bases left between them. Germline V lookup: CDR1 LGHNT, CDR2 FRNRAP. The CDR3 covers 13 residues. CDR3 sequence (DNA): TGTGCTAGTGGCTTATCGGGGTACAATGAGCAGTTCTTC. Translating gives CASGLSGYNEQFF.

This chain connects TRBV6-5 to TRBJ2-4; D is perhaps TRBD2 (6 bases). Germline V gene lookup returns CDR1 MNHEY and CDR2 SVGAGI. The CDR3 is made up of 15 amino acids. Trimming stripped 0 bases from V and 3 bases from J, with 9 bases between. Written as DNA, the CDR3 is TGTGCCAGCAGTTACTCGACCGGGGGCAAAAACATTCAGTACTTC. Protein: CASSYSTGGKNIQYF.

About this clone itself: One end of the junction is discordant with germline, which a read error may explain. The V and J genes are TRBV6-2 or TRBV6-3 and TRBJ2-2; D remains ambiguous. The CDR3 is made up of 14 amino acids. Germline values: CDR1 MNHEY, CDR2 SVGEGT. Here the CDR3 DNA reads TGTGCCAGCAGTTACGCCCCGAATACCGGGGAGCTGTTTTTT. It encodes CASSYAPNTGELFF.

The rearrangement joins TRBV6-1 to TRBJ2-3; 7 bases fit TRBD2. V was clipped by 4 bases and J by 8 bases; unmatched bases: 9. From germline, CDR1 is MNHNS and CDR2 SASEGT. This CDR3 spans 14 amino acids. CDR3 region: CASSGEGWEGTQYF. The DNA for the CDR3 is TGTGCCAGCAGTGGCGAAGGATGGGAGGGTACGCAGTATTTT.

Within the sample, this clone is large. The chain combines TRBV28 with TRBJ1-1; no clear D gene. This CDR3 spans 11 amino acids. The germline gives CDR1 MDHEN, CDR2 SYDVKM. V lost 6 bases and J 7 bases, leaving 9 bases between the germline ends. The CDR3 is CASRYGLEAFF. The DNA of the CDR3 is TGTGCCAGCAGGTACGGACTTGAAGCTTTCTTT.

This clone was counted a few times. The J gene is TRBJ2-1, the V gene TRBV6-1; perhaps D is TRBD1 or TRBD2 (5 bases each). Trimming removed 4 bases at V and 8 bases at J, with 21 bases between. Germline V gene sequence: CDR1 MNHNS, CDR2 SASEGT. The CDR3 is 16 residues long. CDR3 nucleotide sequence: TGTGCCAGCAGTGGAGGGGCCCGGGTCTCGACGGATGAGCAGTTCTTC. Protein product: CASSGGARVSTDEQFF.

This clone was detected only a few times. The chain joins TRBV6-2 or TRBV6-3 to TRBJ2-3; TRBD2 aligns across 14 bases. Trimming cost V 4 bases and J 2 bases; bases outside gene matches: 2. Germline V gene data show CDR1 as MNHEY and CDR2 as SVGEGT. The CDR3 loop spans 16 amino acids. The CDR3 DNA sequence: TGTGCCAGCAGTTGGGGACTAGCGGGAGCCACAGATACGCAGTATTTT. The encoded protein is CASSWGLAGATDTQYF.

In its sample, this clone is medium-sized. V and J are TRBV4-1 and TRBJ2-3, with 9 bases identical to TRBD2. Germline CDR1 is MGHRA and CDR2 is YSYEKL. The CDR3 sequence is 17 residues long. V was pared by 3 bases and J by 5 bases, with 12 bases of the junction left unmatched. CDR3 sequence reads: CASSQLRVAGVGDTQYF. The CDR3 DNA sequence: TGCGCCAGCAGCCAGCTGAGGGTAGCGGGAGTAGGAGATACGCAGTATTTT.

V and J are TRBV6-1 and TRBJ2-1; 7 bases agree with TRBD1. CDR1 is MNHNS and CDR2 is SASEGT in the germline V gene. The CDR3 totals 13 residues. Trimming removed 3 bases from V and 10 bases from J; junction bases left unmatched: 6. The CDR3 DNA follows: TGTGCCAGCAGTGAGACAGGGTGGGGAGAGCAGTTCTTC. This encodes CASSETGWGEQFF.

This clone has only a few counts. This chain joins TRBV12-3 or TRBV12-4 and TRBJ2-2; 16 bases are shared with TRBD2. The CDR3 has 16 residues. With V trimmed by 3 bases and J by 6 bases, 1 base remained unmatched. The CDR3 protein is CASSLGLAGGPGELFF. For the CDR3, the DNA is TGTGCCAGCAGTTTGGGACTAGCGGGAGGGCCCGGGGAGCTGTTTTTT.